This TCR beta chain was sequenced in a study of blood T cell repertoires in COVID-19 (dated by TCRdb to about 2020). Notes on the research overall: Samples from collaborators originated in the United States, Italy and Spain and spanned both the acute and convalescent phases of COVID-19. The prospective study material was composed of cDNA or gDNA derived from T cells, B-cell-depleted T cells, or PBMCs. The dataset comprised deeply sampled blood TCRbeta repertoires from subjects exposed to, actively infected with, or recovered from COVID-19. The repertoires were released in a freely available public database intended as a resource for research on the immune response to SARS-CoV-2. The samples were drawn from two sources: the first 160 participants of the ongoing ImmuneRACE study, and over 1,000 subjects contributed by 6 global collaborators. A de-identified subject ID, COVID-19 status, age in years and sex were almost always included in the sample metadata. Where HLA class I and class II types were available, the types were taken from metadata supplied by the sample provider, not from assay-based typing.

Of note for this clone: What this receptor recognizes is not known. One base away there is no much larger clone; base qualities are not given.

TCRbeta CDR3 regions were amplified from genomic DNA by means of the immunoSEQ Assay, a bias-controlled multiplex PCR. Per the original workflow: The number of nucleated cells in each sample was estimated by amplification of reference gene primers within the assay. To quantify the absolute abundance of each unique TCRbeta CDR3 rearrangement, sequence reads were collapsed and filtered. For each sample, productive Simpson clonality was calculated as the square root of Simpson's diversity index over productive rearrangements. TCRdb stores this immuneACCESS table with in-frame sequences only. Part of the clones is absent; in the studies checked, under half of the shortfall reflects unresolved V genes, and no reason is known for the rest. That table supplies the V and J calls and clone size; D and trimming were determined from the DNA. Within this sample are hundreds of thousands of clones, with 75% to 85% of them counted one time only. Of the sample, roughly 4.6% falls within the top ten clones.

Results and caveats for the whole study, not just this receptor: The amount of clinical and demographic metadata varied by source and participant and was provided uncurated.

Collaborating institutions collected whole blood in K2EDTA tubes following their own protocols. Collaborator samples were shipped for TCRbeta analysis as frozen whole blood, isolated PBMCs, or DNA extracted from either sample type. The source material was peripheral blood. The sequence was collected from a man between 50 and 59 years old with active or convalescent COVID-19.

Read as DNA, the sequence is TGTGCCAGCAGTTTATGGGGGGCAGGGGAGTTCGAGAATGAGCAGTTCTTC. It specifies CASSLWGAGEFENEQFF. The chain is encoded by TRBV28 joined to TRBJ2-1, with TRBD1 as a weak D call on 6 bases. V drops 0 bases and J drops 7 bases, leaving 19 bases in between. From the cysteine up to the phenylalanine, the CDR3 has a length of 17 residues. CDR3 DNA is the only sequence kept; it has 51 bases, read in frame from the first base. From a lookup of the germline V gene, CDR1 and CDR2 are MDHEN and SYDVKM.